The 26 T cell receptor beta chains presented below share a single source sample, sequenced in a study of OX40 agonist ivuxolimab in advanced cancers. Libraries came from the immunoSEQ multiplex PCR assay. The table comes from immuneACCESS by way of TCRdb, which keeps in-frame sequences with V and J called. Part of the clones is missing from these tables; in studies checked, under half for an unresolved V gene and the rest for unknown reasons. The sample profile shows over 50,000 clones; about 92% of them were found once. Jointly, the top ten make up roughly 13% of the sample. The sample was CD4+ or CD8+ T cells sorted from blood, taken in a trial of the OX40 agonist ivuxolimab. These receptors were collected from an adult with an advanced solid tumor such as melanoma, head and neck, liver or kidney cancer.

V usage is TRBV6-5 and J usage is TRBJ1-5; TRBD1 is a possible D gene (6 bases). The CDR3 consists of 15 residues. V lost 4 bases, J lost 4 bases, and 14 bases lay in between. Germline V gives CDR1 MNHEY, CDR2 SVGAGI. The CDR3 protein is CASSSQQGGNQPQHF. The CDR3 nucleotides read TGTGCCAGCAGTTCGCAACAGGGTGGGAATCAGCCCCAGCATTTT.

The chain has TRBV5-1 and TRBJ2-7, with D tentatively TRBD1 (6 bases). Trimming stripped 2 bases from V and 0 bases from J, with 15 bases between. There are 16 residues in the CDR3. Germline CDR1 and CDR2: SGHRS and YFSETQ. CDR3 protein: CASSFKRQESSYEQYF. The CDR3 bases are TGCGCCAGCAGCTTTAAGAGACAGGAGAGCTCCTACGAGCAGTACTTC.

This CDR3 is CASSLPTRREGRQETQYF. CDR3 DNA: TGTGCCAGCAGCTTACCGACCCGGCGGGAGGGGAGGCAAGAGACCCAGTACTTC. This rearrangement joins TRBV7-9 to TRBJ2-5, with 9 bases aligning to TRBD2. The germline V gene encodes CDR1 SEHNR and CDR2 FQNEAQ (reference sequence). V was clipped by 2 bases and J by 2 bases; unmatched bases: 12. This CDR3 comprises 18 residues.

The chain carries TRBV7-6 and TRBJ2-7; weak D call: TRBD2 (6 bases). Trimming left V 3 bases short and J 4 bases short, with 10 bases between. CDR1 SGHVS and CDR2 FNYEAQ come from the germline V gene. CDR3 length: 13 residues. The CDR3 reads CASSLEGRYEQYF. CDR3 sequence (DNA): TGTGCCAGCAGCTTGGAGGGACGGTACGAGCAGTACTTC.

The chain combines TRBV27 with TRBJ1-1; D ambiguous. The V gene's germline CDR1 is MNHEY and CDR2 SMNVEV (reference sequence). With 0 bases removed from V and 7 bases from J, the gap between germline ends came to 9 bases. The CDR3 runs to 13 residues. The CDR3 sequence: CASSLSPSYEAFF. DNA for the CDR3: TGTGCCAGCAGTTTATCGCCGTCCTATGAAGCTTTCTTT.

This rearrangement joins TRBV5-6 to TRBJ1-1; no clear D. Trimming shortened V by 2 bases and J by 1 base, and 6 bases separated the two germline ends. There are 13 residues in the CDR3. Looked up from germline, CDR1 is SGHDT and CDR2 is YYEEEE. The CDR3 loop is CASSFHKNTEAFF. The DNA for the CDR3 is TGTGCCAGCAGCTTTCACAAGAACACTGAAGCTTTCTTT.

The J gene is TRBJ2-1, the V gene TRBV6-1; 8 positions agree with TRBD2. This CDR3 is 17 amino acids long. Germline trimming cut 0 bases from V and 2 bases from J; bases unmatched to any gene: 6. Germline CDR1 is MNHNS and CDR2 is SASEGT. Here the CDR3 reads CASSEAVAGGTYNEQFF. CDR3 nucleotides: TGTGCCAGCAGTGAAGCAGTGGCGGGAGGCACCTACAATGAGCAGTTCTTC.

The V and J genes are TRBV11-2 and TRBJ2-1; 14 bases are shared with TRBD2. CDR1 is SGHAT, CDR2 FQNNGV, per germline. CDR3 length equals 15 residues. V lost 5 bases to trimming and J lost 9 bases; unmatched junction nucleotides: 6. The CDR3 here is CASSRTSGGPTEQFF. DNA for the CDR3: TGTGCCAGCAGCCGGACTAGCGGGGGGCCCACTGAGCAGTTCTTC. The full variable domain, its missing parts supplied by reference TRBV11-2 and TRBJ2-1, is EAGVAQSPRYKIIEKRQSVAFWCNPISGHATLYWYQQILGQGPKLLIQFQNNGVVDDSQLPKDRFSAERLKGVDSTLKIQPAKLEDSAVYLCASSRTSGGPTEQFFGPGTRLTVL.

This clone was recorded once. The gene calls are TRBV7-9 and TRBJ1-5; weak D call: TRBD1 (6 bases). Germline V lookup: CDR1 SEHNR, CDR2 FQNEAQ (reference sequence). Trimming cost V 3 bases and J 6 bases, with 12 bases left between them. The CDR3 has 14 residues. The CDR3 DNA reads as TGTGCCAGCAGCTTCCCACAGGGCGGTCAGCCCCAGCATTTT. Translation gives CASSFPQGGQPQHF.

The chain uses TRBV6-1 and TRBJ1-1; D remains ambiguous. CDR3 length: 12 residues. Germline V gives CDR1 MNHNS, CDR2 SASEGT. V lost 5 bases and J 4 bases, leaving 8 bases between the germline ends. The CDR3 region is CASSLGFTEAFF. DNA for the CDR3: TGTGCCAGCAGTCTCGGGTTCACTGAAGCTTTCTTT.

The rearrangement joins TRBV7-2 to TRBJ2-5, with 7 bases matching TRBD2. Germline lookup yields CDR1 SGHTA and CDR2 FQGNSA. This CDR3 has 15 residues. V gave up 3 bases and J gave up 5 bases; unmatched junction bases: 9. CDR3 residues: CASSFMAGVGETQYF. CDR3 in DNA: TGTGCCAGCAGCTTCATGGCGGGAGTAGGTGAGACCCAGTACTTC.

V usage is TRBV11-3 and J usage is TRBJ2-1; D is unresolved. CDR1 is SGHNT and CDR2 is YENEEA in the germline V gene. The CDR3 runs to 13 residues. V was clipped by 2 bases and J by 7 bases, with 9 bases between them. CDR3 region: CASSLYGPNEQFF. CDR3 coding DNA: TGTGCCAGCAGCTTATACGGACCGAATGAGCAGTTCTTC.

The chain uses TRBV6-4 and TRBJ1-2; 7 bases align to TRBD1. Germline V gene data show CDR1 as MRHNA and CDR2 as SNTAGT. J lost 8 bases, V lost 2 bases, and 8 bases had no gene match. The CDR3 is 14 residues long. The CDR3 region is CASSDPETGWGYTF. The CDR3 bases are TGTGCCAGCAGTGACCCCGAGACAGGGTGGGGCTACACCTTC.

For this clone: The sample has other DNA sequences that encode this CDR3 too. The chain uses TRBV6-1 and TRBJ2-7; TRBD1 or TRBD2 may be the D gene (6 bases each). The germline V gene has CDR1 MNHNS and CDR2 SASEGT. The V end was cut by 7 bases, the J end by 4 bases, with 11 bases between. The CDR3 is 12 residues long. The CDR3: CASTPGAYEQYF. In DNA form, the CDR3 reads TGTGCCAGCACCCCGGGGGCGTACGAGCAGTACTTC.

V usage is TRBV11-2 and J usage is TRBJ1-1, with D hard to call. The CDR3 is 11 amino acids. Between the trimmed V and J ends, which lost 3 bases and 5 bases, there was a span of 4 bases. CDR1 SGHAT and CDR2 FQNNGV come from the germline V gene. As DNA, the CDR3 is TGTGCCAGCAGCTTTTCAACTGAAGCTTTCTTT. Translating it yields CASSFSTEAFF.

V and J are TRBV5-1 and TRBJ1-3; no definite D call. V was cut by 0 bases and J by 0 bases, with 7 bases left in between. Germline V lookup: CDR1 SGHRS, CDR2 YFSETQ. The length of the CDR3 is 15 residues. The CDR3 DNA reads as TGCGCCAGCAGCTTGGGAATCGCCTCTGGAAACACCATATATTTT. Translated, it gives CASSLGIASGNTIYF.

The V call is TRBV15, the J call TRBJ1-2; TRBD1 might be the D (5 bases). Germline V gives CDR1 LNHNV, CDR2 YYDKDF (reference sequence). The CDR3 runs to 13 residues. V gave up 0 bases and J gave up 4 bases, with 6 bases separating them. DNA of the CDR3: TGTGCCACCAGCAGAGAGGACACCTATGGCTACACCTTC. Protein: CATSREDTYGYTF.

The chain uses TRBV6-5 and TRBJ1-2; D perhaps matches TRBD1 (5 bases). The CDR3 consists of 14 residues. Trimming left V 2 bases short and J 8 bases short, with 15 bases between. Germline V gene data show CDR1 as MNHEY and CDR2 as SVGAGI. The CDR3 sequence is CASSYGAGVGGYTF. The CDR3 DNA reads as TGTGCCAGCAGTTACGGGGCCGGGGTCGGGGGCTACACCTTC.

CDR3: CASSRSSGNTGELFF. Here the CDR3 DNA reads TGTGCCAGCAGCCGGAGTAGCGGGAACACCGGGGAGCTGTTTTTT. This rearrangement joins TRBV4-2 to TRBJ2-2; a weak D match, TRBD2 (6 bases). V was shortened by 4 bases and J by 1 base, with 10 bases between the two germline ends. From germline, CDR1 is LGHNA and CDR2 YNFKEQ. This CDR3 region has 15 residues.

The rearrangement joins TRBV29-1 to TRBJ2-7; 8 bases fit TRBD2. Per germline, CDR1 SQVTM and CDR2 ANQGSEA. CDR3 size: 14 residues. The V gene end was trimmed by 3 bases and the J gene end by 1 base; junction bases not matched to a gene: 5. CDR3 sequence: CSVDGGGESYEQYF. Written as DNA, the CDR3 is TGCAGCGTTGACGGGGGGGGTGAGTCCTACGAGCAGTACTTC.

The chain is built from TRBV5-4 and TRBJ1-1, with D perhaps matching TRBD1 (6 bases). Between the trimmed V and J ends, which lost 0 bases and 4 bases, there was a span of 7 bases. The germline V gene has CDR1 SGHNT and CDR2 YYREEE (reference sequence). The CDR3 spans 13 residues. Here the CDR3 reads CASSLEGGTEAFF. The CDR3 DNA follows: TGTGCCAGCAGCTTGGAGGGGGGCACTGAAGCTTTCTTT.

CDR3 coding DNA: TGTGCCAGCAGCAAAGTTGATATGTGGCAGAATGGCACTAATGAAAAACTGTTTTTT. As protein: CASSKVDMWQNGTNEKLFF. The rearrangement links TRBV21-1 to TRBJ1-4; the D segment call TRBD1 is taken from the table without a DNA check. TRBV21-1 is designated a pseudogene. The CDR3 spans 19 residues.

This rearrangement joins TRBV4-1 to TRBJ2-2; D perhaps matches TRBD2 (6 bases). The V and J ends lost 3 bases and 5 bases respectively, with 16 bases between them. Germline V gene sequence: CDR1 MGHRA, CDR2 YSYEKL. There are 16 residues in the CDR3. CDR3 protein: CASSHPGTLGTGELFF. In DNA form, the CDR3 reads TGCGCCAGCAGCCATCCCGGGACTCTGGGGACCGGGGAGCTGTTTTTT.

This chain links TRBV4-1 with TRBJ2-3; 9 bases agree with TRBD2. Looked up from germline, CDR1 is MGHRA and CDR2 is YSYEKL. V shed 0 bases and J 3 bases; nucleotides not matched to a gene: 10. This CDR3 is 18 amino acids long. The CDR3 here is CASSQEGIGLAMTDTQYF. In DNA form, the CDR3 reads TGCGCCAGCAGCCAAGAGGGAATTGGACTAGCGATGACAGATACGCAGTATTTT.

The chain has TRBV7-9 and TRBJ2-4; D tentatively reads TRBD1 or TRBD2 (6 bases each). Trimming removed 8 bases from V and 8 bases from J, with 22 bases in between. The CDR3 totals 15 residues. CDR1 and CDR2 (germline): SEHNR, FQNEAQ (reference sequence). The CDR3 DNA sequence: TGTGCCAGCTCCTCAGGGGAGGAGTTTGGAGACATTCAGTACTTC. Amino acid sequence: CASSSGEEFGDIQYF.

The genes are TRBV5-4 and TRBJ1-2; D is perhaps TRBD1 (6 bases). Germline-derived CDR1 and CDR2 are SGHNT and YYREEE (reference sequence). The germline V and J ends were trimmed by 1 base and 8 bases, with 12 bases remaining between them. The CDR3 covers 13 residues. The CDR3 region has the DNA TGTGCCAGCAGCTTGAACAGGGTCGAGGGCTACACCTTC. As protein: CASSLNRVEGYTF.